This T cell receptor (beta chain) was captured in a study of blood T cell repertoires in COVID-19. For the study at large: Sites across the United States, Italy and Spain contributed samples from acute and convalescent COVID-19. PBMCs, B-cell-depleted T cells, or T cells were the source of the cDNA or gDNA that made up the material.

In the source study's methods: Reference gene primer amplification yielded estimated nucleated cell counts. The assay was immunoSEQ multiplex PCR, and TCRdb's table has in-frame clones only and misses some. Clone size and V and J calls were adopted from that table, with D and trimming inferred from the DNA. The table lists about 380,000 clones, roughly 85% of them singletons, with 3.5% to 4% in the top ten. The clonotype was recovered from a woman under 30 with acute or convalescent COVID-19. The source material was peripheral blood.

The CDR3 DNA reads TGTGCCAGCAGTCACAGGGGGAACACTGAAGCTTTCTTT. Protein sequence: CASSHRGNTEAFF. This chain connects TRBV12-3 or TRBV12-4 to TRBJ1-1; TRBD1 agrees at 7 bases. The CDR3 contains 13 residues. J was trimmed by 1 base and V by 5 bases; bases with no gene match: 1.